One sample yielded the 8 T cell receptor beta chains listed below, sequenced in a study of PD-1 blockade in classical Hodgkin lymphoma. Time point noted: cycle 4 day 1 (C4D1), after less than 7 weeks of nivolumab. No patient escaped relapse after autologous stem cell transplantation, and brentuximab vedotin exposure varied. Profiling relied on immunoSEQ multiplex PCR, and the TCRdb table lists in-frame clones only, not all of them. The profile shows 80,000 to 95,000 clones, 83% of them singletons. This sample comprised peripheral blood mononuclear cells (PBMCs), obtained before the fourth cycle of nivolumab. Source of these receptors: a human donor with classical Hodgkin lymphoma.

The chain carries TRBV18 and TRBJ2-1, with TRBD1 identical over 10 bases. Germline CDR1 and CDR2: KGHSH and LQKENI. The CDR3 consists of 14 residues. V trimming: 6 bases; J trimming: 7 bases; junction bases outside the gene matches: 6. CDR3: CASSADRGRNEQFF. CDR3 nucleotides: TGTGCCAGCTCCGCAGACAGGGGGCGGAATGAGCAGTTCTTC.

The chain carries TRBV20-1 and TRBJ2-3; D not certain. There are 11 residues in the CDR3. Looked up from germline, CDR1 is DFQATT and CDR2 is SNEGSKA (reference sequence). Trimming removed 2 bases at V and 2 bases at J, with 2 bases between. The CDR3 coding sequence is TGCAGTGCTAGATCCACAGATACGCAGTATTTT. Encoded protein: CSARSTDTQYF.

The chain has TRBV6-4 and TRBJ1-3, with unresolved D. The germline gives CDR1 MRHNA, CDR2 SNTAGT. The V end was cut by 8 bases, the J end by 4 bases, with 9 bases between. The CDR3 is made up of 12 amino acids. This CDR3 reads CASARYGNTIYF. The DNA for the CDR3 is TGTGCCAGCGCGCGATACGGAAACACCATATATTTT.

The chain has TRBV30 and TRBJ1-1; no firm D call. The CDR3 covers 13 residues. Trimming took 3 bases from V and 2 from J, leaving 10 bases between them. Germline assignment: CDR1 GTSNPN and CDR2 SVGIG (reference sequence). CDR3 sequence reads: CAWRTPSNTEAFF. As DNA, the CDR3 is TGTGCCTGGAGGACCCCAAGTAACACTGAAGCTTTCTTT.

The V gene is TRBV4-1, the J gene TRBJ2-2; TRBD2 aligns across 15 bases. The V gene's germline CDR1 is MGHRA and CDR2 YSYEKL. This CDR3 has 20 residues. J gave up 5 bases and V 3 bases, and 13 bases lay outside the gene matches. The CDR3 here is CASSHLGLAGGPEGTGELFF. CDR3 DNA: TGCGCCAGCAGCCACCTCGGACTAGCGGGAGGGCCGGAGGGGACCGGGGAGCTGTTTTTT.

This clone has more than one count but fewer than ten. This chain uses TRBV5-4 with TRBJ1-1; the D is unclear. The CDR3 is 14 residues long. Germline V gene data show CDR1 as SGHNT and CDR2 as YYREEE (reference sequence). Trimming pared 0 bases from V and 6 bases from J, leaving 12 bases between. CDR3 amino acids: CASSLAGRRAEAFF. CDR3 in DNA: TGTGCCAGCAGCTTGGCGGGGAGGAGGGCTGAAGCTTTCTTT. The full variable domain, its missing parts supplied by reference TRBV5-4 and TRBJ1-1, is ETGVTQSPTHLIKTRGQQVTLRCSSQSGHNTVSWYQQALGQGPQFIFQYYREEENGRGNFPPRFSGLQFPNYSSELNVNALELDDSALYLCASSLAGRRAEAFFGQGTRLTVV.

The sample holds one count of this clone. The chain recombines TRBV7-9 with TRBJ2-1; D remains unclear. CDR3 length equals 14 residues. V was trimmed by 5 bases and J by 7 bases, leaving 15 bases between them. Germline V gene sequence: CDR1 SEHNR, CDR2 FQNEAQ (reference sequence). CDR3 sequence reads: CASSLPVNNNEQFF. In DNA form, the CDR3 reads TGTGCCAGCAGCCTCCCCGTTAACAATAATGAGCAGTTCTTC.

The rearrangement links TRBV2 to TRBJ1-5; D gene uncertain. The V gene's germline CDR1 is SNHLY and CDR2 FYNNEI. Deletions cut 8 bases from V and 6 bases from J, with 11 bases between. This CDR3 is built from 12 residues. In DNA, the CDR3 is TGTGCCAGCTCACTGAGGATTCAGCCCCAGCATTTT. Translated, it gives CASSLRIQPQHF.